Listed below are T cell receptor beta chains from one sample, sequenced in a study of T-cell memory formation after mild COVID-19. TCRdb called the 5' RACE reads again in MiXCR, with one record for every CDR3 protein. The sample carries 300,000 to 350,000 distinct CDR3 sequences, roughly a fifth recorded once. Sample: PBMCs or a T cell subset sorted from them (not recorded which). The receptors here all came from a man aged 18 to 35 who had mild COVID-19 (a few samples of this study predate the infection). Cell type and time point are not known. Both conserved end residues are trimmed from each CDR3. Only part of the rows carry a size: once, few, many, or a class if the clone is expanded.

NA | TRBV15 | ATSYHSGGGEQY
many | TRBV7-3 | ASSKSGGLTDTQY
NA | TRBV7-3 | ASSPAGGPTDTQY
few | TRBV6-1 | ASSARGVGTQY
NA | TRBV4-1 | ASSHTRGETGELF
few | TRBV12-3/TRBV12-4 | ASSLWTYTDTQY
many | TRBV6-6 | ASSYSIREDSPLH
few | TRBV4-3 | ASSQDQGSRTEAF
NA | TRBV4-1 | ASSPGTRREETQY
NA | TRBV4-1 | ASSLRSVETQY
many | TRBV4-1 | ASSQVGLAGAWSYNEQF
NA | TRBV6-1 | ASDRTGTTYGYT
few | TRBV7-2 | ASSLVSRGGNEQF
many | TRBV11-2 | ASSGLINSPLH
NA | TRBV6-6 | ASSYTKGVGSAEAF
many | TRBV4-1 | ASSQGGLLGNQPQH
few | TRBV3-1 | ASSPKSMGTRRECEQF
NA | TRBV27 | ASSWRGQPNTEAF
few | TRBV7-9 | ASTAVDYDTEAF
few | TRBV12-3/TRBV12-4 | ASRPRDSYNEQF
NA | TRBV6-2/TRBV6-3 | ATRFRATNEKLF
few | TRBV6-5 | ASSYSGQLYGYT
NA | TRBV29-1 | SVEDSGYQETQY
NA | TRBV7-9 | ASSLPGVKTQY
NA | TRBV6-5 | ASSRDSWAEAF
NA | TRBV2 | ASSPTGGNSPLH
few | TRBV7-2 | ASSPGSLGGYT